These 28 T cell receptor beta chains share one sample of origin, sequenced in a study of blood T cell repertoires in COVID-19. TCRdb keeps only in-frame clones here, not all; method: immunoSEQ multiplex PCR. Among fewer than 200,000 clones listed, just under 90% were seen once. Sequenced: peripheral blood. All receptors derive from a woman in her 70s with COVID-19, enrolled during active disease.

V is TRBV21-1 and J is TRBJ2-7; the table's D call, TRBD1, was not checked against the DNA. TRBV21-1 is classified as a pseudogene. The CDR3 has 12 amino acids. CDR3 in amino acids: CASSKTTYEQYF. Here the CDR3 DNA reads TGTGCCAGCAGCAAGACAACCTACGAGCAGTACTTC.

The rearrangement joins TRBV5-1 to TRBJ1-2; unclear D gene. CDR3 length equals 13 residues. The V and J ends lost 1 base and 3 bases respectively, with 7 bases between them. Germline V CDR1 and CDR2: SGHRS, YFSETQ. DNA of the CDR3: TGCGCCAGCAGCTTGTTCAGTGACTATGGCTACACCTTC. This gives the protein CASSLFSDYGYTF.

The chain has TRBV5-6 and TRBJ1-5, with D tentatively TRBD1 (6 bases). Germline CDR1 is SGHDT and CDR2 is YYEEEE. V lost 2 bases and J 8 bases, leaving 8 bases between the germline ends. This CDR3 has 12 amino acids. The CDR3 coding sequence is TGTGCCAGCAGCTTTGAGGGGGAGCCCCAGCATTTT. Encoded protein: CASSFEGEPQHF.

This rearrangement joins TRBV9 to TRBJ2-5, with 8 bases aligning to TRBD1. With V trimmed by 0 bases and J by 5 bases, 6 bases remained unmatched. Germline V CDR1 and CDR2: SGDLS, YYNGEE. The CDR3 loop spans 15 amino acids. CDR3 in DNA: TGTGCCAGCAGCGTAGTGGGGACAGGTTCCGAGACCCAGTACTTC. Residues: CASSVVGTGSETQYF.

The rearrangement joins TRBV4-1 to TRBJ2-2, with 8 bases identical to TRBD1. Per the germline V gene, CDR1 is MGHRA and CDR2 is YSYEKL. This CDR3 has 15 residues. V gave up 3 bases and J gave up 6 bases; unmatched junction bases: 6. This CDR3 reads CASSHRDRFAGELFF. CDR3 nucleotides: TGCGCCAGCAGCCACCGGGACAGGTTTGCCGGGGAGCTGTTTTTT.

The rearrangement links TRBV3-1 (or the pseudogene TRBV3-2) to TRBJ1-2; D gene ambiguous. Between the trimmed V and J ends, which lost 3 bases and 0 bases, there was a span of 8 bases. Germline CDR1 LGHDT, CDR2 YNNKEL (reference sequence). The CDR3 extends over 14 amino acids. This chain's CDR3 is CASSHRGANYGYTF. CDR3 nucleotide sequence: TGTGCCAGCAGCCACCGCGGGGCTAACTATGGCTACACCTTC.

This clone occurred once. The rearrangement links TRBV5-1 to TRBJ2-7; 7 bases map to TRBD2. Germline V lookup: CDR1 SGHRS, CDR2 YFSETQ. V dropped 4 bases and J dropped 1; count of bases not matched to a gene: 5. CDR3 length: 14 amino acids. The CDR3, as DNA: TGCGCCAGCAGCCCACCGGGACTATCCTACGAGCAGTACTTC. Protein: CASSPPGLSYEQYF.

This chain joins TRBV7-6 and TRBJ1-2; D may be TRBD1 (5 bases). The CDR3 is made up of 15 amino acids. Between the trimmed V and J ends, which lost 5 bases and 0 bases, there was a span of 13 bases. The germline CDR1 and CDR2 sequences are SGHVS and FNYEAQ. CDR3 in DNA: TGTGCCAGCAGCCCTCAGACAGCGTCTAACTATGGCTACACCTTC. This codes for CASSPQTASNYGYTF.

The chain is built from TRBV9 and TRBJ2-1; 16 bases are a match to TRBD2. The germline V gene has CDR1 SGDLS and CDR2 YYNGEE. Trimming took 3 bases from V and 6 from J; bases not matched to a gene: 9. The CDR3 is 18 amino acids. CDR3 nucleotide sequence: TGTGCCAGCAGCGCGGGACTAGCGGGAGGGCTAAGGCGCAATGAGCAGTTCTTC. This sequence encodes CASSAGLAGGLRRNEQFF.

J is TRBJ2-7 and V is TRBV30; a possible D gene is TRBD2 (6 bases). Germline V gives CDR1 GTSNPN, CDR2 SVGIG (reference sequence). This CDR3 is built from 13 residues. V was cut by 3 bases and J by 4 bases, with 13 bases left in between. CDR3 loop: CAWSASEIYEQYF. CDR3 bases: TGTGCCTGGAGCGCTAGCGAGATTTACGAGCAGTACTTC.

The gene calls are TRBV13 and TRBJ1-2; maybe TRBD1 (5 bases). Trimming took off 4 bases at V and 10 bases at J, with 19 bases between the two ends. The CDR3 sequence is 14 residues long. From germline, CDR1 is PRHDT and CDR2 FYEKMQ (reference sequence). The CDR3 coding sequence is TGTGCCAGCAGCTCTGGCAGGGCGAACTTTGACTACACCTTC. Amino acids: CASSSGRANFDYTF. Using reference TRBV13 and TRBJ1-2 for the parts outside the CDR3, the full variable domain is AAGVIQSPRHLIKEKRETATLKCYPIPRHDTVYWYQQGPGQDPQFLISFYEKMQSDKGSIPDRFSAQQFSDYHSELNMSSLELGDSALYFCASSSGRANFDYTFGSGTRLTVV.

This clone was observed once. This sequence joins TRBV2 and TRBJ2-3; 10 bases match TRBD2. Per the germline V gene, CDR1 is SNHLY and CDR2 is FYNNEI. V shed 8 bases and J 6 bases; nucleotides not matched to a gene: 14. This CDR3 spans 16 amino acids. The CDR3 region is CASPRLAGDSWDTQYF. The CDR3 DNA reads TGTGCCAGCCCCCGGCTAGCGGGAGATTCCTGGGATACGCAGTATTTT.

V is TRBV11-3 and J is TRBJ2-2; 10 nucleotides align to TRBD2. The CDR3 totals 16 residues. J was trimmed by 3 bases and V by 1 base; bases with no gene match: 2. Germline CDR1 and CDR2: SGHNT and YENEEA. Here the CDR3 DNA reads TGTGCCAGCAGCTTAGGACTAGCGGGCCACACCGGGGAGCTGTTTTTT. Translated: CASSLGLAGHTGELFF.

The V and J genes are TRBV10-1 and TRBJ2-7, with TRBD2 matching over 9 bases. V trimming: 2 bases; J trimming: 4 bases; junction bases outside the gene matches: 18. Germline V CDR1 and CDR2: WNHNN, SYGVQD (reference sequence). The CDR3 length is 19 residues. For the CDR3, the DNA is TGCGCCAGCAGTGAGACGACTAGCGGACCCTACGACGGCCCGTACGAGCAGTACTTC. Its protein product is CASSETTSGPYDGPYEQYF.

This sequence joins TRBV24-1 and TRBJ2-2; TRBD2 agrees at 8 bases. CDR1 is KGHDR and CDR2 is SFDVKD in the germline V gene. The J segment lost 5 bases and the V segment lost 1 base, leaving 8 bases of the junction unmatched. The CDR3 covers 17 residues. The CDR3 protein is CATSDFRLAGLTGELFF. CDR3 nucleotide sequence: TGTGCCACCAGTGATTTTAGGCTAGCGGGCCTGACCGGGGAGCTGTTTTTT.

This clone was detected only once. V usage is TRBV7-8 and J usage is TRBJ2-1; 8 bases are shared with TRBD2. Germline V gives CDR1 SGHVS, CDR2 FQNEAQ. The CDR3 covers 15 residues. J lost 1 base, V lost 4 bases, and 3 bases had no gene match. DNA for the CDR3: TGTGCCAGCAGCTCGACTAGCGAATCCTACAATGAGCAGTTCTTC. Its protein is CASSSTSESYNEQFF.

The table lists this clone with a count of one. This same CDR3 is encoded by further DNA sequences in the sample. CDR3 region: CASSSDSLNEQFF. In DNA, the CDR3 is TGTGCCAGCAGCTCGGACTCCCTCAATGAGCAGTTCTTC. This rearrangement joins TRBV7-2 to TRBJ2-1; D is possibly TRBD2 (5 bases). V was pared by 4 bases and J by 6 bases, with 10 bases between. The CDR3 totals 13 residues. CDR1 and CDR2 from the germline V gene are SGHTA and FQGNSA.

The chain combines TRBV5-1 with TRBJ2-7; D possibly corresponds to TRBD2 (8 bases). V lost 3 bases, J lost 4 bases, and 26 bases lay in between. The length of the CDR3 is 18 residues. CDR1 and CDR2 (germline): SGHRS, YFSETQ. The CDR3 DNA reads as TGCGCCAGCAGCTACCTCACGTCAGGGGGGGTAGCGGGATACGAGCAGTACTTC. It encodes CASSYLTSGGVAGYEQYF.

The chain carries TRBV29-1 and TRBJ2-7; D perhaps matches TRBD1 (6 bases). CDR1 is SQVTM, CDR2 ANQGSEA, per germline. V lost 7 bases and J lost 6, with 13 bases in between. The CDR3 runs to 11 residues. Here the CDR3 DNA reads TGCAGCGCTGTCGTAGGGGGCGAGCAGTACTTC. The encoded protein is CSAVVGGEQYF.

The V and J genes are TRBV6-6 and TRBJ2-7; 7 bases align to TRBD1. The CDR3 contains 16 residues. With 2 bases clipped from V and 6 bases from J, the junction kept 13 bases outside the gene matches. CDR1 MNHNY and CDR2 SVGAGI come from the germline V gene (reference sequence). This chain's CDR3 is CASSYPFAEGAGEQYF. For the CDR3, the DNA is TGTGCCAGCAGTTACCCCTTCGCTGAGGGGGCGGGCGAGCAGTACTTC.

The chain links TRBV7-9 to TRBJ1-4; 8 nucleotides align to TRBD1. The V gene end was trimmed by 5 bases and the J gene end by 5 bases; junction bases not matched to a gene: 7. CDR3 length: 15 amino acids. In germline, CDR1 is SEHNR, CDR2 FQNEAQ (reference sequence). In nucleotides, the CDR3 is TGTGCCAGCAGCCCTCGACAGGGGAAGAATGAAAAACTGTTTTTT. As protein: CASSPRQGKNEKLFF.

The chain is built from TRBV9 and TRBJ2-3, with 11 bases lining up with TRBD2. CDR1 is SGDLS, CDR2 YYNGEE, per germline. This CDR3 comprises 18 residues. The junction had 15 bases not matched to a gene; V was cut back by 4 bases and J by 5 bases. For the CDR3, the DNA is TGTGCCAGCAGCTCTCAACCTAAGACTAGCGGGAACGAAGATACGCAGTATTTT. Amino acids: CASSSQPKTSGNEDTQYF.

The chain uses TRBV7-9 and TRBJ1-5; no clear D gene. This CDR3 has 14 residues. V lost 3 bases and J lost 2, with 8 bases in between. CDR1 is SEHNR, CDR2 FQNEAQ, per germline (reference sequence). The CDR3 loop reads CASSFEGGNQPQHF. CDR3 DNA: TGTGCCAGCAGCTTCGAGGGTGGCAATCAGCCCCAGCATTTT. Full variable domain (remainder filled in from reference TRBV7-9 and TRBJ1-5): DTGVSQNPRHKITKRGQNVTFRCDPISEHNRLYWYRQTLGQGPEFLTYFQNEAQLEKSRLLSDRFSAERPKGSFSTLEIQRTEQGDSAMYLCASSFEGGNQPQHFGDGTRLSIL.

The genes are TRBV5-1 and TRBJ2-7; D may be TRBD2 (5 bases). In germline, CDR1 is SGHRS, CDR2 YFSETQ. The CDR3 covers 11 residues. Trimming left V 7 bases short and J 3 bases short, with 8 bases between. The CDR3 DNA reads TGCGCCAGCGCTAGCCTCTACGAGCAGTACTTC. Translation: CASASLYEQYF. Full variable domain (outside the CDR3, taken from reference TRBV5-1 and TRBJ2-7): KAGVTQTPRYLIKTRGQQVTLSCSPISGHRSVSWYQQTPGQGLQFLFEYFSETQRNKGNFPGRFSGRQFSNSRSEMNVSTLELGDSALYLCASASLYEQYFGPGTRLTVT.

V usage is TRBV11-2 and J usage is TRBJ1-1; 9 bases match TRBD1. The CDR3 sequence is 14 residues long. Unmatched junction bases numbered 4, after V lost 3 bases and J lost 5 bases. From germline, CDR1 is SGHAT and CDR2 FQNNGV. CDR3 nucleotides: TGTGCCAGCAGCTTGGACAGGGGTGATACTGAAGCTTTCTTT. This codes for CASSLDRGDTEAFF.

J is TRBJ2-7 and V is TRBV28, with D perhaps TRBD1 (6 bases). V gave up 5 bases and J gave up 3 bases, with 20 bases separating them. Looked up from germline, CDR1 is MDHEN and CDR2 is SYDVKM. The CDR3 contains 16 residues. CDR3 sequence: CASSTPNLGHNYEQYF. The CDR3 DNA reads TGTGCCAGCAGTACCCCCAACCTGGGACATAACTACGAGCAGTACTTC.

This rearrangement joins TRBV2 to TRBJ1-2, with 8 bases lining up with TRBD1. Germline lookup yields CDR1 SNHLY and CDR2 FYNNEI. V shed 6 bases, J shed 4 bases, and the junction held 7 bases outside the gene matches. This CDR3 has 14 residues. The CDR3 DNA follows: TGTGCCAGCAGACCCCCCGGACAGGGCTATGGCTACACCTTC. Translated, it gives CASRPPGQGYGYTF. Based on the CDR3 plus reference TRBV2 and TRBJ1-2, the full variable domain is EPEVTQTPSHQVTQMGQEVILRCVPISNHLYFYWYRQILGQKVEFLVSFYNNEISEKSEIFDDQFSVERPDGSNFTLKIRSTKLEDSAMYFCASRPPGQGYGYTFGSGTRLTVV.

V gene TRBV4-1 combines with J gene TRBJ2-2; 11 bases agree with TRBD2. V dropped 5 bases and J dropped 5; count of bases not matched to a gene: 16. CDR3 length equals 19 residues. Germline V gene lookup returns CDR1 MGHRA and CDR2 YSYEKL. The CDR3 protein is CASSAAGTSGPLETGELFF. The CDR3 DNA sequence: TGCGCCAGCAGCGCGGCCGGGACTAGCGGCCCCCTGGAGACCGGGGAGCTGTTTTTT.